Listed below are T cell receptor beta chains from one sample, sequenced in a study of T cell responses to AZD1222 COVID-19 vaccine. Some clones are missing from TCRdb's copy, which holds only in-frame ones; the method was immunoSEQ multiplex PCR. Among tens of thousands of clones listed, under 90% were seen once. The material sequenced was peripheral blood, taken on day 0 of AZD1222 vaccination. These receptors were collected from an adult in good health. The CDR3 runs from the conserved cysteine through the conserved F or W. Fields, in order: V gene, clone size, D gene, J gene, CDR3 DNA, CDR3 protein. D genes are given only for firm matches. Size values are once, few and many counts, or a class for expanded clones, and some rows have none.

V: TRBV3-1/TRBV3-2
size: .
D: TRBD2
J: TRBJ2-3
DNA: TGTGCCAGCAGCCAATTACTAGCGGGTCCACGTACGCAGTATTTT
CDR3: CASSQLLAGPRTQYF

V: TRBV5-5
size: .
D: .
J: TRBJ2-7
DNA: TGTGCCAGCAGCTGGGGATACAGGTTTTCGTACGAGCAGTACTTC
CDR3: CASSWGYRFSYEQYF

V: TRBV10-3
size: .
D: .
J: TRBJ2-7
DNA: TGTGCCATCAGTGAGTCTGGGGTAGGATTCACCGAGCAGTACTTC
CDR3: CAISESGVGFTEQYF

V: TRBV19
size: .
D: .
J: TRBJ1-1
DNA: TGTGCCAGTAGTAGACAGAACACTGAAGCTTTCTTT
CDR3: CASSRQNTEAFF

V: TRBV2
size: .
D: .
J: TRBJ2-1
DNA: TGTGCCAGCAGTGAAAGGGGGGCCCCGTATAGTGAGCAGTTCTTC
CDR3: CASSERGAPYSEQFF

V: TRBV7-3
size: .
D: TRBD2
J: TRBJ2-1
DNA: TGTGCCAGCCCCCGACTAGCGGTCTACAATGAGCAGTTCTTC
CDR3: CASPRLAVYNEQFF

V: TRBV3-1/TRBV3-2
size: once
D: TRBD2
J: TRBJ2-5
DNA: TGTGCCAGCAGCCCTTTGGTAGCGGGAGTGGAGACCCAGTACTTC
CDR3: CASSPLVAGVETQYF

V: TRBV7-9
size: .
D: .
J: TRBJ1-2
DNA: TGTGCCAGCAGCTTAGGAACAGGGACGAATGGCTACACCTTC
CDR3: CASSLGTGTNGYTF

V: TRBV10-3
size: .
D: .
J: TRBJ2-7
DNA: TGTGCCATCAGTGAGTCGGGGGGGGCGTTCTACGAGCAGTACTTC
CDR3: CAISESGGAFYEQYF

V: TRBV27
size: .
D: TRBD1
J: TRBJ1-1
DNA: TGTGCCAGCAGTTTAACCGTGGGGACAGGGGGAATCACTGAAGCTTTCTTT
CDR3: CASSLTVGTGGITEAFF

V: TRBV2
size: .
D: TRBD2
J: TRBJ2-1
DNA: TGTGCCAGCAGTGAATCACCTAGCGGGAGGGGTCAGCCGTTCTTC
CDR3: CASSESPSGRGQPFF

V: TRBV7-8
size: .
D: TRBD1
J: TRBJ1-6
DNA: TGTGCCAGCAGCCGACAGGGGAGGGGGTCACCCCTCCACTTT
CDR3: CASSRQGRGSPLHF

V: TRBV6-1
size: .
D: .
J: TRBJ1-2
DNA: TGTGCCAGCAGTGAGGGATTGGCGGAGCTCTATGGCTACACCTTC
CDR3: CASSEGLAELYGYTF

V: TRBV18
size: .
D: .
J: TRBJ1-2
DNA: TGTGCCAGCTCATCGTCGACAGCGGATAACTATGGCTACACCTTC
CDR3: CASSSSTADNYGYTF

V: TRBV27
size: .
D: TRBD2
J: TRBJ2-1
DNA: TGTGCCAGCAGGCTAGCGGGACCGGCCTACAATGAGCAGTTCTTC
CDR3: CASRLAGPAYNEQFF